Included here is one T cell receptor (beta chain) sequence, with context. No antigen is known for it. The protocol was immunoSEQ multiplex PCR, while the TCRdb copy is restricted to in-frame clones and leaves out a portion. The sample holds about 140,000 clones, 85% to 90% seen once. Per the germline V gene, CDR1 is SGHNT and CDR2 is YYREEE (reference sequence). Trimming shortened V by 0 bases and J by 8 bases, and 9 bases separated the two germline ends. The CDR3 runs 13 residues. This specimen comes from a study of T cell responses to AZD1222 COVID-19 vaccine. Whole-study findings and limits: It should be noted that donors were predominantly white British and more often female, and clonal diversity was possibly underestimated.

Sequencing used peripheral blood, obtained on day 0 of AZD1222 vaccination. The chain is built from TRBV5-4 and TRBJ2-1; D call uncertain. This clonotype originated in an adult in good health. The DNA for the CDR3 is TGTGCCAGCAGCTTGGGTAGTGCCGATGAGCAGTTCTTC. It codes for CASSLGSADEQFF.